This TCR beta chain was sequenced during a study of blood T cell repertoires in COVID-19. Study at large: Samples representing acute and convalescent COVID-19 were sourced from the United States, Italy and Spain. Sample material is recorded as cDNA or gDNA derived from T cells, B-cell-depleted T cells, or PBMCs.

Per the original data handling: The assay estimated nucleated cells by amplifying reference gene primers. Clones were read by immunoSEQ multiplex PCR, and TCRdb kept only the in-frame ones, dropping some. V, J and clone size are taken as reported in that table, and D and trimming were inferred from the DNA itself. The sample lists 150,000 to 180,000 clones, over 65% occurring once. The V end was cut by 4 bases, the J end by 3 bases, with 12 bases between. The CDR3 has 14 residues. Germline V gene sequence: CDR1 SGHRS, CDR2 YFSETQ. The source is an elderly man with acute or convalescent COVID-19. Material for sequencing was peripheral blood. The chain recombines TRBV5-1 with TRBJ2-3, with a weak D call TRBD1 (6 bases). The CDR3 nucleotides are TGCGCCAGCAGCCCCCAGGGACAAACAGATACGCAGTATTTT. Protein sequence: CASSPQGQTDTQYF.